The clone carrying this T cell receptor beta chain occurred once. Its antigen is not known. Specified treatment: approximately 10-day PBMC culture with coronavirus spike peptide pools or control peptides (ViraFEST assay). TCRs were sequenced by ViraFEST after antigen-specific T cells had been expanded with peptide pools. Oncomine TCR Beta short-read sequencing was applied to DNA from cultured CD4+ T cells. Genomic DNA from cultured CD4+ T cells was extracted. Using its own MiXCR run on the PCR reads, TCRdb lists one record per CDR3 protein. This sample has about 15,000 distinct CDR3 sequences; roughly 73% occur once, and the top ten carry about 4.6%. V gave up 10 bases and J gave up 0 bases, with 14 bases separating them. The CDR3 is made up of 14 amino acids. Germline V gives CDR1 MNHEY, CDR2 SMNVEV (reference sequence). This record comes from a study of vaccination and CD4 T cells after COVID-19. Overall study results and limits: SARS-CoV-2-reactive clonotype medians increased from about 20 to 38, not significantly. The median proportion of reactive clones detected only post-vaccination in convalescent patients was around 89%.

The sample comprised CD4+ T cells from blood, cultured in vitro. This clonotype originated in a human donor who had recovered from COVID-19. The chain has TRBV27 and TRBJ2-3, with D perhaps given as TRBD1 or TRBD2 (5 bases each). CDR3 DNA sequence: TGTGCCATCAAGGTGGGACCGAGCACAGATACGCAGTATTTT. Its protein is CAIKVGPSTDTQYF.